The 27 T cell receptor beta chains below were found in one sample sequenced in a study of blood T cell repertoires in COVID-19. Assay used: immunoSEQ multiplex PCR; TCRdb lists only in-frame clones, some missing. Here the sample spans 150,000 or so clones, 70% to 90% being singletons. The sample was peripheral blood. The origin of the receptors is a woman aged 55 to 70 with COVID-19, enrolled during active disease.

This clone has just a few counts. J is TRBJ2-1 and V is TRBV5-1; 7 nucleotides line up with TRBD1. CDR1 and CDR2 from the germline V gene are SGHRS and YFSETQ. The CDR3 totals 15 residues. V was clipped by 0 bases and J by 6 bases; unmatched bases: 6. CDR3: CASSLEGRGSNEQFF. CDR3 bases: TGCGCCAGCAGCTTGGAGGGCAGGGGGTCCAATGAGCAGTTCTTC.

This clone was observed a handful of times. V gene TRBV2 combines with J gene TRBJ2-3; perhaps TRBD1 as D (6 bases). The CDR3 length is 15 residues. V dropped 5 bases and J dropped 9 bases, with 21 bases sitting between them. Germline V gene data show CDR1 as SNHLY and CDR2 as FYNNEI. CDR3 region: CASSTNKIQGVTQYF. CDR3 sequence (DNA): TGTGCCAGCAGTACGAACAAGATACAGGGAGTCACGCAGTATTTT.

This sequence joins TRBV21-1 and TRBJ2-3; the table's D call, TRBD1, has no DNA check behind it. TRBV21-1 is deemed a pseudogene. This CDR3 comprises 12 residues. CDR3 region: CASSTRADTQYF. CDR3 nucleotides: TGTGCCAGCAGCACCAGGGCAGATACGCAGTATTTT.

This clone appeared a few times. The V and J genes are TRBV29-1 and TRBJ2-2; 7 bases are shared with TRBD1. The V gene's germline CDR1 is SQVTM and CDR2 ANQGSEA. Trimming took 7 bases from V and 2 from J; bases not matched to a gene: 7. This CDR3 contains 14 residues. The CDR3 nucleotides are TGCAGCGCCTCGGGACAGTTAAACACCGGGGAGCTGTTTTTT. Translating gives CSASGQLNTGELFF.

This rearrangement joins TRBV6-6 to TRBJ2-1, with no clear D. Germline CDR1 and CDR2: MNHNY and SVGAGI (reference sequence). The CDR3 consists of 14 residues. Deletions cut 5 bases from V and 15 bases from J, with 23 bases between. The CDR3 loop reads CASSTRVEAAGSFF. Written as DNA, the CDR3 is TGTGCCAGCAGTACCCGGGTTGAGGCAGCCGGATCGTTCTTC.

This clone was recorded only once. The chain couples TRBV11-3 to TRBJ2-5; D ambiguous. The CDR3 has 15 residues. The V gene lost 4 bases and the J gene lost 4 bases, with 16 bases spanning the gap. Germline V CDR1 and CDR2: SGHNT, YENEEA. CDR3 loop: CASSSYPIGGETQYF. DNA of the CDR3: TGTGCCAGCAGCTCGTACCCCATCGGCGGAGAGACCCAGTACTTC.

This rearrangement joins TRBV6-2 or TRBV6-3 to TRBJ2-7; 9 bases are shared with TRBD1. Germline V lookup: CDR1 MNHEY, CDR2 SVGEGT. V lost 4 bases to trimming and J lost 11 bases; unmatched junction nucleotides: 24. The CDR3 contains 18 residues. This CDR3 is CASSSPLPPDRGLLLEYF. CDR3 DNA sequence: TGTGCCAGCAGTTCCCCGCTCCCTCCGGACAGGGGTTTGTTGCTGGAGTACTTC.

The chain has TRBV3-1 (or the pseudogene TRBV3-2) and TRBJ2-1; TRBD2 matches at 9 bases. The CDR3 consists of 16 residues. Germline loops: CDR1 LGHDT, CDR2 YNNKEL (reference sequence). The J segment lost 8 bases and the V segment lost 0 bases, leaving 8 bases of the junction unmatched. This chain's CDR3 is CASSQDASGAGDEQFF. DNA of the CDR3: TGTGCCAGCAGCCAAGACGCTAGCGGGGCGGGAGATGAGCAGTTCTTC.

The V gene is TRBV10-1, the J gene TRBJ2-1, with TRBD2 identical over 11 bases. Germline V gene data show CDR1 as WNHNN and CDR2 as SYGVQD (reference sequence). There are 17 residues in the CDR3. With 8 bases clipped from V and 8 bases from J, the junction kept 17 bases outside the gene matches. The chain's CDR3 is CASSGSRTGLAVDEQFF. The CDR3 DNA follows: TGCGCCAGCTCAGGTTCCAGGACGGGACTAGCGGTGGATGAGCAGTTCTTC.

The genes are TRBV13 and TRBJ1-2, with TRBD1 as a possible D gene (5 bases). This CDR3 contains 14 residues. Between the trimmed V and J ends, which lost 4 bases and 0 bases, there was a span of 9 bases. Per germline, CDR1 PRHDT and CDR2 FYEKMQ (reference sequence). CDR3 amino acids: CASSSDRSNYGYTF. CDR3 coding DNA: TGTGCCAGCAGCTCCGACAGATCTAACTATGGCTACACCTTC.

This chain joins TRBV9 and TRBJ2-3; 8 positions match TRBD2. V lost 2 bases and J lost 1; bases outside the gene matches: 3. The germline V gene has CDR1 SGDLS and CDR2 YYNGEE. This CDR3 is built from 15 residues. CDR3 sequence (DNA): TGTGCCAGCAGCGTCGCGGGGGGAGGCACAGATACGCAGTATTTT. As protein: CASSVAGGGTDTQYF.

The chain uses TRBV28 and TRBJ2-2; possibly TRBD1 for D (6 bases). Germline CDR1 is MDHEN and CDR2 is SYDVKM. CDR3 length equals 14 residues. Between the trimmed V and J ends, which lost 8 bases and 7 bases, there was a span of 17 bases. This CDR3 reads CASFPGQRSGELFF. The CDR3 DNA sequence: TGTGCCAGCTTTCCGGGACAAAGGAGCGGGGAGCTGTTTTTT.

The CDR3 sequence: CASSNSGRVGQPQHF. CDR3 DNA sequence: TGTGCCAGCAGCAACTCGGGGAGGGTCGGCCAGCCCCAGCATTTT. The chain joins TRBV21-1 to TRBJ1-5. TRBV21-1 is marked as a pseudogene. The CDR3 loop spans 15 amino acids.

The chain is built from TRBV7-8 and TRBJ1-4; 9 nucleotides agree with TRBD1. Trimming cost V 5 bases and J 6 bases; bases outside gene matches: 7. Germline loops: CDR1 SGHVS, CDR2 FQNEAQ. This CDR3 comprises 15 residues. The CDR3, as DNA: TGTGCCAGCAGCCTGAACAGGGGGCTAGATGAAAAACTGTTTTTT. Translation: CASSLNRGLDEKLFF.

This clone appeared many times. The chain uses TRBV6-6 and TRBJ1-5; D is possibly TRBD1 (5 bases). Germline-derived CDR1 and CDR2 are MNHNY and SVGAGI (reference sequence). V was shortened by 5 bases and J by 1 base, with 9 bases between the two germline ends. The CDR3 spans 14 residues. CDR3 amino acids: CASSQGVSNQPQHF. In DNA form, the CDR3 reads TGTGCCAGCAGTCAAGGGGTAAGCAATCAGCCCCAGCATTTT.

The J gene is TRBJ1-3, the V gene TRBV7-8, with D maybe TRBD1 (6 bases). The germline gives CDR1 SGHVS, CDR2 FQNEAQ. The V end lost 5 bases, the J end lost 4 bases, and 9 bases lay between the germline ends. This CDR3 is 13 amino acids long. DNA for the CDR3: TGTGCCAGCAGCACCGGGACAGGAAACACCATATATTTT. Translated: CASSTGTGNTIYF.

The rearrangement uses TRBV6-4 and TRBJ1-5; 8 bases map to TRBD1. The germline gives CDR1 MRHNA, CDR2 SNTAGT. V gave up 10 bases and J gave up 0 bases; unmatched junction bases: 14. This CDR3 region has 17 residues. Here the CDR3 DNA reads TGTGCCACCAAGGACAGGGTCGCTTTCTTTAGCAATCAGCCCCAGCATTTT. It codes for CATKDRVAFFSNQPQHF.

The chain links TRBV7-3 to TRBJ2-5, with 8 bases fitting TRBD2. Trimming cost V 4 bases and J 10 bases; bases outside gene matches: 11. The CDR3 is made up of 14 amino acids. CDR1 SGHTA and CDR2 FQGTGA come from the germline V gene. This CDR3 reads CASSSSGPPIVQYF. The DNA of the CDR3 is TGTGCCAGCAGCTCTAGCGGGCCACCGATTGTCCAGTACTTC.

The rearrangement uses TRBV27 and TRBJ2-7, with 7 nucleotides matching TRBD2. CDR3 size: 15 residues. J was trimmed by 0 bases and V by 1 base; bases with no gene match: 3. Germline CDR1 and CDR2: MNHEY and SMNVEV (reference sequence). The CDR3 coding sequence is TGTGCCAGCAGTTTATTGGGGGGGGGCTCCTACGAGCAGTACTTC. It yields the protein CASSLLGGGSYEQYF.

CDR3 amino acids: CASSSGLAGSTDTQYF. In DNA form, the CDR3 reads TGTGCCAGCAGTAGTGGACTAGCGGGGAGCACAGATACGCAGTATTTT. The rearrangement links TRBV11-2 to TRBJ2-3; TRBD2 aligns across 12 bases. This CDR3 spans 16 amino acids. The V and J ends lost 6 bases and 0 bases, in that order; junction bases with no gene match: 4. Germline lookup yields CDR1 SGHAT and CDR2 FQNNGV.

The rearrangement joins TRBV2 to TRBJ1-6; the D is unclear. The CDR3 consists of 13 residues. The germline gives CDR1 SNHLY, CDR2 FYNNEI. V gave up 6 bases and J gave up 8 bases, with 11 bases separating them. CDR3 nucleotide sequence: TGTGCCAGCAGGGGAGCTTTGGATTCACCCCTCCACTTT. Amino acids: CASRGALDSPLHF.

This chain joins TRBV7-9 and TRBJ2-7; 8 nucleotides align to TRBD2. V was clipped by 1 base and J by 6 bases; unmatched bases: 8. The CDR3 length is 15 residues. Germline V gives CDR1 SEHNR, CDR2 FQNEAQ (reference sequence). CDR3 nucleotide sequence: TGTGCCAGCAGCTTAGGAGACGGGGGGGCTGGCGAGCAGTACTTC. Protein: CASSLGDGGAGEQYF.

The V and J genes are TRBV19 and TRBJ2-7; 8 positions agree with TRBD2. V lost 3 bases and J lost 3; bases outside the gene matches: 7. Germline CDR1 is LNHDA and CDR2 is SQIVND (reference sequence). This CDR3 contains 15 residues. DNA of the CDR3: TGTGCCAGTAGTATCAAGGAGCGGGGGAACTACGAGCAGTACTTC. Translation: CASSIKERGNYEQYF. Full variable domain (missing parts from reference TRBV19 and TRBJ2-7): DGGITQSPKYLFRKEGQNVTLSCEQNLNHDAMYWYRQDPGQGLRLIYYSQIVNDFQKGDIAEGYSVSREKKESFPLTVTSAQKNPTAFYLCASSIKERGNYEQYFGPGTRLTVT.

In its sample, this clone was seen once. The CDR3 reads CASSEDRLPYEQYF. The CDR3 nucleotides are TGTGCCAGCTCCGAGGACAGGCTACCTTACGAGCAGTACTTC. This chain joins TRBV18 and TRBJ2-7; 7 bases are shared with TRBD1. Germline values: CDR1 KGHSH, CDR2 LQKENI. Germline trimming cut 6 bases from V and 4 bases from J; bases unmatched to any gene: 9. The CDR3 has 14 residues.

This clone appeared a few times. The CDR3 nucleotides read TGTGCCACCATAGAGCAGGGGAGCACCGGGGAGCTGTTTTTT. This encodes CATIEQGSTGELFF. This chain uses TRBV10-3 with TRBJ2-2; perhaps TRBD1 as D (6 bases). CDR3 length: 14 amino acids. Trimming removed 10 bases at V and 4 bases at J, with 16 bases between. CDR1 and CDR2 from the germline V gene are ENHRY and SYGVKD.

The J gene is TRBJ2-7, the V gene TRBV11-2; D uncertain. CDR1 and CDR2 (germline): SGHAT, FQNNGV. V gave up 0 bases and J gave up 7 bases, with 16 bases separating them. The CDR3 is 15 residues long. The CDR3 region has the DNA TGTGCCAGCAGCTTAGATCGGGTCAGTGGCCGAGAGCAGTACTTC. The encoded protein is CASSLDRVSGREQYF.

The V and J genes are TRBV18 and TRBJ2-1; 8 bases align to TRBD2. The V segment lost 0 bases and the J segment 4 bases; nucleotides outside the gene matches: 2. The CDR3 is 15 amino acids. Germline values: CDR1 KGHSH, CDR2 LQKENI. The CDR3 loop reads CASSPPASGYNEQFF. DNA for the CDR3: TGTGCCAGCTCACCACCGGCTAGCGGGTACAATGAGCAGTTCTTC. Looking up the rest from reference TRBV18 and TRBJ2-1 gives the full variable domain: NAGVMQNPRHLVRRRGQEARLRCSPMKGHSHVYWYRQLPEEGLKFMVYLQKENIIDESGMPKERFSAEFPKEGPSILRIQQVVRGDSAAYFCASSPPASGYNEQFFGPGTRLTVL.